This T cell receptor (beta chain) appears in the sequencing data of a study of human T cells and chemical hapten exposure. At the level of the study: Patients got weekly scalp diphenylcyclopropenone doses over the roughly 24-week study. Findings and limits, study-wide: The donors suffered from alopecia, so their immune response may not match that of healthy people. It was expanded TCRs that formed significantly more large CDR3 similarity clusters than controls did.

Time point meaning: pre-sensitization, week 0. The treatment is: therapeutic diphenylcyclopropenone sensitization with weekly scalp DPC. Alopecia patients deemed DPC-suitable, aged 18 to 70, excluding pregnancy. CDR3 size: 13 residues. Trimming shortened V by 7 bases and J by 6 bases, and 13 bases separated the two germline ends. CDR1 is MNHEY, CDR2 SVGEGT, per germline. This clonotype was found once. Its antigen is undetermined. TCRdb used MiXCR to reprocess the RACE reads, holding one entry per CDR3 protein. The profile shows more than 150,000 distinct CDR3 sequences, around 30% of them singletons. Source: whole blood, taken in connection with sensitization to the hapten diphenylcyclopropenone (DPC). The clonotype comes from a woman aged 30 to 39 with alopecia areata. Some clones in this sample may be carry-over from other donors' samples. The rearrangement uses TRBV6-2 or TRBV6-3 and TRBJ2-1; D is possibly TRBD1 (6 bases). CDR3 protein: CASKPTGGNEQFF. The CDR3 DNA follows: TGTGCCAGCAAGCCGACAGGAGGCAATGAGCAGTTCTTC.